This is a list of T cell receptor beta chains from one sample in a study of T cell repertoires in cytomegalovirus infection. TCRdb re-called the reads through MiXCR, storing one row per CDR3 protein. Of around 350,000 distinct CDR3 sequences listed, approximately 18% were seen once; the top ten hold 8.7%. Sequencing was performed on PBMCs. The receptor set was obtained from a human donor in good health (CMV status not recorded). Some clones in this sample may be carry-over from other donors' samples. The CDR3 runs from the conserved cysteine through the conserved F or W. The D gene is left open where the match is weak. Clone size is given for some rows only: seen once, a few or many times, or a class if the clone is expanded.

size	D	J	V	CDR3	DNA
many	NA	TRBJ1-2	TRBV6-1	CASSYMGGADGYTF	TGTGCCAGCAGTTACATGGGGGGCGCGGATGGCTACACCTTC
few	NA	TRBJ1-2	TRBV19	CATFKVTGDYGYTF	TGTGCCACCTTTAAGGTGACAGGCGACTATGGCTACACCTTC
NA	TRBD1	TRBJ1-4	TRBV7-2	CASSAQQGAIEKLFF	TGTGCCAGCAGCGCCCAACAGGGGGCGATTGAAAAACTGTTTTTT
many	TRBD1	TRBJ2-1	TRBV7-8	CASSLGTGTYNEQFF	TGTGCCAGCAGCTTAGGGACAGGGACCTACAATGAGCAGTTCTTC
few	NA	TRBJ1-5	TRBV4-2	CASSQDPSRVRSNQPQHF	TGTGCCAGCAGCCAAGATCCTTCCAGGGTTCGTAGCAATCAGCCCCAGCATTTT
few	TRBD1	TRBJ2-5	TRBV20-1	CSATGGQIETQYF	TGCAGTGCTACAGGGGGCCAAATTGAGACCCAGTACTTC
many	TRBD1	TRBJ1-1	TRBV19	CASSIKGQGATEAFF	TGTGCCAGTAGTATTAAGGGACAGGGGGCCACTGAAGCTTTCTTT
NA	NA	TRBJ2-2	TRBV29-1	CSVKGLQNTGELFF	TGCAGCGTGAAGGGGCTTCAGAACACCGGGGAGCTGTTTTTT
NA	TRBD2	TRBJ2-2	TRBV7-8	CASSPRAGTSGRVNTGELFF	TGTGCCAGCAGCCCCCGGGCCGGGACTAGCGGGAGGGTAAACACCGGGGAGCTGTTTTTT
NA	TRBD1	TRBJ1-1	TRBV7-9	CASGGQGGTEAFF	TGTGCCAGCGGGGGACAGGGGGGAACTGAAGCTTTCTTT
few	NA	TRBJ2-2	TRBV20-1	CSAALSGTLDTGELFF	TGCAGTGCCGCACTTTCCGGGACTCTAGACACCGGGGAGCTGTTTTTT
NA	NA	TRBJ1-4	TRBV7-8	CASSPGYRNEKLFF	TGTGCCAGCAGCCCAGGGTACCGTAATGAAAAACTGTTTTTT
NA	NA	TRBJ2-1	TRBV12-5	CASGLVPNEQFF	TGTGCTAGTGGTTTGGTACCCAATGAGCAGTTCTTC
NA	NA	TRBJ1-2	TRBV28	CATKGQGKGFDYGYTF	TGTGCCACTAAGGGGCAGGGGAAAGGATTCGACTATGGCTACACCTTC
many	TRBD1	TRBJ2-2	TRBV6-1	CASRGQGDTGELFF	TGTGCCAGCAGGGGACAGGGGGACACCGGGGAGCTGTTTTTT
NA	NA	TRBJ2-4	TRBV10-3	CAISDPIGNIQYF	TGTGCCATCAGTGATCCAATTGGAAACATTCAGTACTTC
NA	NA	TRBJ1-2	TRBV6-6	CASSNSIRGIRSYGYTF	TGTGCCAGCAGTAACTCGATTCGGGGGATACGTAGCTATGGCTACACCTTC
NA	NA	TRBJ2-7	TRBV7-9	CASSLTEYEQYF	TGTGCCAGCAGCTTGACAGAATACGAGCAGTACTTC
many	NA	TRBJ2-3	TRBV11-2	CASSFWGRVELGGTDTQYF	TGTGCCAGCAGCTTCTGGGGGCGAGTGGAACTGGGTGGCACAGATACGCAGTATTTT
few	NA	TRBJ2-1	TRBV7-2	CASSFRRNNEQFF	TGTGCCAGCAGCTTCCGTCGCAACAATGAGCAGTTCTTC
NA	NA	TRBJ2-1	TRBV10-3	CAISEQGTYNEQFF	TGTGCCATCAGTGAGCAGGGTACCTACAATGAGCAGTTCTTC
NA	NA	TRBJ2-7	TRBV6-5	CATHLPGDSYEQYF	TGTGCCACCCACCTCCCAGGGGACTCCTACGAGCAGTACTTC
NA	NA	TRBJ2-5	TRBV12-3/TRBV12-4	CASSPIAQETQYF	TGTGCCAGCAGTCCAATAGCCCAAGAGACCCAGTACTTC
NA	NA	TRBJ1-2	TRBV28	CATNDKGGANYGYTF	TGTGCCACCAACGACAAAGGGGGGGCTAACTATGGCTACACCTTC
few	NA	TRBJ2-3	TRBV10-3	CAIRSGLLSPTDTQYF	TGTGCCATCAGATCGGGACTCTTATCACCCACAGATACGCAGTATTTT
many	NA	TRBJ2-5	TRBV7-2	CASSFRTATETQYF	TGTGCCAGCAGCTTCCGCACAGCGACGGAGACCCAGTACTTC
NA	TRBD2	TRBJ2-3	TRBV7-6	CASSLRAGVFTDTQYF	TGTGCCAGCAGCTTAAGAGCGGGGGTTTTCACAGATACGCAGTATTTT
many	NA	TRBJ1-5	TRBV12-3/TRBV12-4	CASSPRGGSNQPQHF	TGTGCCAGCAGCCCCCGGGGCGGTAGCAATCAGCCCCAGCATTTT
NA	NA	TRBJ2-7	TRBV2	CASISGVTYEQYF	TGTGCCAGCATCTCAGGGGTAACCTACGAGCAGTACTTC
few	NA	TRBJ2-5	TRBV4-1	CASSHHGGKETQYF	TGCGCCAGCAGCCATCACGGGGGCAAAGAGACCCAGTACTTC
NA	NA	TRBJ1-5	TRBV12-3/TRBV12-4	CASSEEQGRQPQHF	TGTGCCAGCAGCGAAGAACAGGGTCGGCAGCCCCAGCATTTT